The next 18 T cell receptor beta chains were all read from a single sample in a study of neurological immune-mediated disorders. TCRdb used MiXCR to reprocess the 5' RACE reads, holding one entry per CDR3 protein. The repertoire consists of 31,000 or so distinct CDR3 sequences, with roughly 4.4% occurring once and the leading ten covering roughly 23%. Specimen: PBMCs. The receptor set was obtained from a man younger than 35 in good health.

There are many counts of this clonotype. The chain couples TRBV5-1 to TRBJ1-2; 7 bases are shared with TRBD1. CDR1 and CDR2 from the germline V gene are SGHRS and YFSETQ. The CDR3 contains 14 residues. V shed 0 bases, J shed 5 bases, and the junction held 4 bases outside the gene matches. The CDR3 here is CASSLVWDRYGYTF. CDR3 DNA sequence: TGCGCCAGCAGCTTGGTCTGGGACAGATATGGCTACACCTTC.

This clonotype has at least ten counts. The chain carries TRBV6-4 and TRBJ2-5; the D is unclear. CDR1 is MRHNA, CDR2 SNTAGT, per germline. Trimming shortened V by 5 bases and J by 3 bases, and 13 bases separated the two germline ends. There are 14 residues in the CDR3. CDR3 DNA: TGTGCCAGCAGTAAGATCAAGGGTAAAGAGACCCAGTACTTC. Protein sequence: CASSKIKGKETQYF.

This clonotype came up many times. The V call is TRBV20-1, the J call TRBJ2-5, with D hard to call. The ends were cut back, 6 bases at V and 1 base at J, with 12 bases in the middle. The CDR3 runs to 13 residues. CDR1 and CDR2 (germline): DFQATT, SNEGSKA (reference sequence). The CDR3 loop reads CSAVMRPQETQYF. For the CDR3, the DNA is TGCAGTGCCGTTATGCGACCCCAAGAGACCCAGTACTTC.

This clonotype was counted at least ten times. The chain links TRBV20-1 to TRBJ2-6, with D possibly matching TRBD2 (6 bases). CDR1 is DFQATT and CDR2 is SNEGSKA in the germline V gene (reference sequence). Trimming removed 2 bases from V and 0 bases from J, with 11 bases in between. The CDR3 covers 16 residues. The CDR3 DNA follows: TGCAGTGCTAGATCCCCGGGGGTCTCTGGGGCCAACGTCCTGACTTTC. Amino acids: CSARSPGVSGANVLTF.

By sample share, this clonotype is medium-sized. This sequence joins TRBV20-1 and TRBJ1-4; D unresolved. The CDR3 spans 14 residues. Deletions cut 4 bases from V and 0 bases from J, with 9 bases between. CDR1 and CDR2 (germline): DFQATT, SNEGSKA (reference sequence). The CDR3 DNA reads TGCAGTGCTACCACCCCGGCAACTAATGAAAAACTGTTTTTT. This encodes CSATTPATNEKLFF.

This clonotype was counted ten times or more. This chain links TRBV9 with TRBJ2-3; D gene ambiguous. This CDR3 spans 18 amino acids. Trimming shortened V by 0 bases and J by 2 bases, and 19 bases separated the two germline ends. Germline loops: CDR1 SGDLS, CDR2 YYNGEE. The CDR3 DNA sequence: TGTGCCAGCAGCGTAGATCTTCCCAGGCCGTTCGCCACAGATACGCAGTATTTT. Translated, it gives CASSVDLPRPFATDTQYF.

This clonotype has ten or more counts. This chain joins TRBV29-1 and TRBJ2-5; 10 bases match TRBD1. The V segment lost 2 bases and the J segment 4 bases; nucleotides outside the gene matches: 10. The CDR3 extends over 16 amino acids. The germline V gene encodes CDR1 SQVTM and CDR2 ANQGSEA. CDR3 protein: CSVEFGTGEEAETQYF. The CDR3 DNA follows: TGCAGCGTTGAATTTGGGACAGGGGAAGAGGCAGAGACCCAGTACTTC.

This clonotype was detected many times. This CDR3 is CASSFSGGAGNEQFF. DNA for the CDR3: TGTGCCAGTAGTTTCAGCGGGGGGGCGGGCAATGAGCAGTTCTTC. This sequence joins TRBV19 and TRBJ2-1; TRBD2 matches at 10 bases. After removal of 5 bases from V and 6 bases from J, the junction contained 7 bases not matched to a gene. This CDR3 region has 15 residues. Germline V CDR1 and CDR2: LNHDA, SQIVND (reference sequence).

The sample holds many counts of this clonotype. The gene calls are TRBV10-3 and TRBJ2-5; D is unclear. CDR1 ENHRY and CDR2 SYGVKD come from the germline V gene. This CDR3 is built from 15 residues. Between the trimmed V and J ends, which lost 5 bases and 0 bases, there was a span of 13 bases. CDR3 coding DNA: TGTGCCATCAGTTTGGGCACGGCTAACCAAGAGACCCAGTACTTC. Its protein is CAISLGTANQETQYF.

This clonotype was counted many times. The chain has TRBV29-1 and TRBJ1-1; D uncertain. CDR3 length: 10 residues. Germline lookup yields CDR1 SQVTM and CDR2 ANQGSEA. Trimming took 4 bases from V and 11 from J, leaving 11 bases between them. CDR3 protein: CSVVGLRAFF. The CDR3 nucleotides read TGCAGCGTTGTAGGTCTGAGGGCTTTCTTT.

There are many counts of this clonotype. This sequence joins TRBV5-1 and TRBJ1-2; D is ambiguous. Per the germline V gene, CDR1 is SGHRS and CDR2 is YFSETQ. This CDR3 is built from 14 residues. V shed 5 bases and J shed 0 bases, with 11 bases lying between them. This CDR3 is CASSSAEPNYGYTF. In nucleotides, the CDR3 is TGCGCCAGCAGTTCGGCTGAACCTAACTATGGCTACACCTTC.

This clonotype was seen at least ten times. The CDR3 loop is CASSPARGSYEQYF. The CDR3 DNA sequence: TGTGCCAGCTCACCTGCGCGCGGATCCTACGAGCAGTACTTC. This chain joins TRBV18 and TRBJ2-7; no definite D call. CDR1 is KGHSH and CDR2 is LQKENI in the germline V gene. This CDR3 has 14 residues. The V end lost 3 bases, the J end lost 1 base, and 10 bases lay between the germline ends.

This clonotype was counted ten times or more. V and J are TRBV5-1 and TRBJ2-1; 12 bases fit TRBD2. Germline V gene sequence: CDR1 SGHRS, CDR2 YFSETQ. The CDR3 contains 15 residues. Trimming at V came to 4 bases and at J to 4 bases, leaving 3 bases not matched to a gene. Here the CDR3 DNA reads TGCGCCAGCAGCCGGACTAGCGGGGCGTACAATGAGCAGTTCTTC. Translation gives CASSRTSGAYNEQFF.

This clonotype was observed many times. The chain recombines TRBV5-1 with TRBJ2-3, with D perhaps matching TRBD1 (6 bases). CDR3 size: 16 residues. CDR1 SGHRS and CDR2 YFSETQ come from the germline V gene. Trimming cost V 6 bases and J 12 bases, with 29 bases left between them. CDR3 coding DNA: TGCGCCAGCACCCCGAGGGGGAGCATCCGTTTCTCCGGCCAGTATTTT. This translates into CASTPRGSIRFSGQYF.

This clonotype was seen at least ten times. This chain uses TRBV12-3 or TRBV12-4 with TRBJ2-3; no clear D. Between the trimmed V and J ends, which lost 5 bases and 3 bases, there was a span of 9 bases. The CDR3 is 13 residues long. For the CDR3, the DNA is TGTGCCAGCAGTCATACAGTGACAGATACGCAGTATTTT. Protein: CASSHTVTDTQYF.

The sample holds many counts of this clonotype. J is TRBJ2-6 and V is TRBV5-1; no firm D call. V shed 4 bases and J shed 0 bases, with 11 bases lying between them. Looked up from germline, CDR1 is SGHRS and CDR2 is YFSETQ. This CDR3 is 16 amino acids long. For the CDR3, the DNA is TGCGCCAGCAGCCAGGACGGGTACTCTGGGGCCAACGTCCTGACTTTC. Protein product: CASSQDGYSGANVLTF.

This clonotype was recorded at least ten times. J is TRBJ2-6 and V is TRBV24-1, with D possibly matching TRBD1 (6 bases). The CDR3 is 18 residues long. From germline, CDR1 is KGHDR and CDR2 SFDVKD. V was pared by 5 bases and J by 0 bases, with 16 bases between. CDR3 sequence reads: CATSGSGTPSSGANVLTF. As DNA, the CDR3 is TGTGCCACCAGTGGGTCCGGGACACCCAGCTCTGGGGCCAACGTCCTGACTTTC.

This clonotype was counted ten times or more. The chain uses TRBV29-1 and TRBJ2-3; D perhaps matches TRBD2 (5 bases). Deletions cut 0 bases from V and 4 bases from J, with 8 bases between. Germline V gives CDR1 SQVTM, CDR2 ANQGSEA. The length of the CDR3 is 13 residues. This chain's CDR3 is CSVEEQLADTQYF. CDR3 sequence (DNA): TGCAGCGTTGAAGAGCAACTAGCAGATACGCAGTATTTT.